This T cell receptor (beta chain) was found in a study of shared clonotypes between healthy human individuals. About the study: A donor's plate count was three for CD4 naive and three for CD4 memory; CD8 naive had two and CD8 memory one.

Splitting of CD4+ cells produced CD45RA+ naive and CD45RA-negative memory subsets. The CDR3 loop spans 17 amino acids. CDR1 is SGHNT and CDR2 is YYREEE in the germline V gene (reference sequence). V lost 0 bases to trimming and J lost 0 bases, with 13 bases between them. The authors ran the assay at deep level. Sequenced by immunoSEQ multiplex PCR; TCRdb stores in-frame clones only, minus some. The sample contains over 1.4 million clones, more than 95% of which appear only once. The rearrangement uses TRBV5-4 and TRBJ2-1; tentatively, D is TRBD1 (5 bases). The TCR was taken from a man between 25 and 39 years old in good health. The sample consisted of naive CD4+ T cells sorted from blood. The subset was: CD45RA+ positively selected. The CDR3 protein is CASSLVRQGGSYNEQFF. CDR3 nucleotides: TGTGCCAGCAGCTTGGTTAGGCAGGGTGGCTCCTACAATGAGCAGTTCTTC.